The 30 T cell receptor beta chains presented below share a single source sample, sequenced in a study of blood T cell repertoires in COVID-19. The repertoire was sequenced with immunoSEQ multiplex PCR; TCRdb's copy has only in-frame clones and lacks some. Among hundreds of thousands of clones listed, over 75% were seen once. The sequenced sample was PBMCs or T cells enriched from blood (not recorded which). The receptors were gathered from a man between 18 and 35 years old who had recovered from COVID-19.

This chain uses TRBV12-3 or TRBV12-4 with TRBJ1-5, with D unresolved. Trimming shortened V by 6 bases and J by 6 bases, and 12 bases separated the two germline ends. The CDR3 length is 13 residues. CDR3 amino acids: CASSQTVLQPQHF. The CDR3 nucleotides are TGTGCCAGCAGCCAGACTGTCCTTCAGCCCCAGCATTTT.

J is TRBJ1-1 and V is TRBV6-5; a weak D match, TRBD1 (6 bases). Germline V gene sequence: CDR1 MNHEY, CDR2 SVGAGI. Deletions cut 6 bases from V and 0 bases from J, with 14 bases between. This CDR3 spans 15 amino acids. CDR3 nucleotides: TGTGCCAGCAGCCTCTGGGGGCCGATGAACACTGAAGCTTTCTTT. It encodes CASSLWGPMNTEAFF.

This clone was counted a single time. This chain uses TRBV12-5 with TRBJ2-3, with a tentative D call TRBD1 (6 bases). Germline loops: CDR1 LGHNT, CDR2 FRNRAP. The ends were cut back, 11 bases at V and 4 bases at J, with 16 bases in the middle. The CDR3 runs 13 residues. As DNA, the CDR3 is TGTGCTCAACAACGGGACACGTCAGATACGCAGTATTTT. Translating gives CAQQRDTSDTQYF.

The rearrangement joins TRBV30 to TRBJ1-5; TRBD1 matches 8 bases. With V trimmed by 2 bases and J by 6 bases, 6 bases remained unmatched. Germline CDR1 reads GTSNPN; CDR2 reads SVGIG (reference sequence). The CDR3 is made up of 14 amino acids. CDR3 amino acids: CAWSTPGGSQPQHF. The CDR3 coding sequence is TGTGCCTGGAGTACCCCAGGGGGCTCTCAGCCCCAGCATTTT.

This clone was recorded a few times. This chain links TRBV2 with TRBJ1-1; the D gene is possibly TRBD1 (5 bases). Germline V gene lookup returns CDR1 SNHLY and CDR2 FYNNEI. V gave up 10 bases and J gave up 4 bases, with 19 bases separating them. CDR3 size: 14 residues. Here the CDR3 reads CANQQVRGTTEAFF. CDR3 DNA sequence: TGTGCCAACCAGCAGGTGCGGGGGACCACTGAAGCTTTCTTT.

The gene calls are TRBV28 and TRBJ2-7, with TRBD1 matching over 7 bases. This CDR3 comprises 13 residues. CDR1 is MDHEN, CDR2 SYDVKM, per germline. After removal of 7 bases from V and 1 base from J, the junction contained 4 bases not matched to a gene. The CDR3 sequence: CASTRDSSYEQYF. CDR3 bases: TGTGCCAGCACCCGGGACAGTTCCTACGAGCAGTACTTC.

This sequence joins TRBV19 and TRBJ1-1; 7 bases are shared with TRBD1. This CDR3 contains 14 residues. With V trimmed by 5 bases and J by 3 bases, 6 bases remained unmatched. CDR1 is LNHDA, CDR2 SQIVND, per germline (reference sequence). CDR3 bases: TGTGCCAGTAGTTTGCGGACAGGCCACACTGAAGCTTTCTTT. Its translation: CASSLRTGHTEAFF. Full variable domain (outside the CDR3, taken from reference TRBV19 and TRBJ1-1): DGGITQSPKYLFRKEGQNVTLSCEQNLNHDAMYWYRQDPGQGLRLIYYSQIVNDFQKGDIAEGYSVSREKKESFPLTVTSAQKNPTAFYLCASSLRTGHTEAFFGQGTRLTVV.

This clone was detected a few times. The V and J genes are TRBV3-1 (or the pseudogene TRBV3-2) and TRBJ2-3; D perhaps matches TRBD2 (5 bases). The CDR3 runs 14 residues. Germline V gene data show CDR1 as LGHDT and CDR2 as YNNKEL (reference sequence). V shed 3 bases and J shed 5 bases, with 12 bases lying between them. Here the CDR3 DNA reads TGTGCCAGCAGCCAGAACTACGGGATAGATACGCAGTATTTT. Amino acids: CASSQNYGIDTQYF.

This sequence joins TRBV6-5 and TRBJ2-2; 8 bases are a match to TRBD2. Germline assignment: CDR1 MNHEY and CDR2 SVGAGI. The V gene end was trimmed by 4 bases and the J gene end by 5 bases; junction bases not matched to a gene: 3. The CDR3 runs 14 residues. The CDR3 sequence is CASSWSSGTGELFF. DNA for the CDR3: TGTGCCAGCAGTTGGTCTAGCGGGACCGGGGAGCTGTTTTTT.

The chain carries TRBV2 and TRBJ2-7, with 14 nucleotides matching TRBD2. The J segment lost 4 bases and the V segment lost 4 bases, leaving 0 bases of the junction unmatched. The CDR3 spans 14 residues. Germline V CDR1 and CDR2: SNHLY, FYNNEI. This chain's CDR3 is CASSGTSGGYEQYF. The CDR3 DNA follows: TGTGCCAGCAGTGGGACTAGCGGGGGGTACGAGCAGTACTTC.

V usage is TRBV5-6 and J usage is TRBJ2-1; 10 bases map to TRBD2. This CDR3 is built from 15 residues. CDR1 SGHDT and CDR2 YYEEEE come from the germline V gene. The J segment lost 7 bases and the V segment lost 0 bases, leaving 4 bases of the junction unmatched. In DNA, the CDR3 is TGTGCCAGCAGCTTGGCTAGCGGGGGATGGAATGAGCAGTTCTTC. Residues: CASSLASGGWNEQFF.

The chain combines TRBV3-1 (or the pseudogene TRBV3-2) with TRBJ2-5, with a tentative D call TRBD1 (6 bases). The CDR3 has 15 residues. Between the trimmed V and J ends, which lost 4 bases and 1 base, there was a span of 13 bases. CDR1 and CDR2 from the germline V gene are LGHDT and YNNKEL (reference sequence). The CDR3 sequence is CASSRTAAPQETQYF. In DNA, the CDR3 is TGTGCCAGCAGCCGGACAGCCGCCCCCCAAGAGACCCAGTACTTC.

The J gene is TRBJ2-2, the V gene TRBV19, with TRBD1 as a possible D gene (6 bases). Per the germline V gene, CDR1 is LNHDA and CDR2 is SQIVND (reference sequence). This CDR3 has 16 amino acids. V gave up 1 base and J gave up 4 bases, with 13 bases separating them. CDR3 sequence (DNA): TGTGCCAGTAGTATAGTAGGGGGTCACGGCACCGGGGAGCTGTTTTTT. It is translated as CASSIVGGHGTGELFF.

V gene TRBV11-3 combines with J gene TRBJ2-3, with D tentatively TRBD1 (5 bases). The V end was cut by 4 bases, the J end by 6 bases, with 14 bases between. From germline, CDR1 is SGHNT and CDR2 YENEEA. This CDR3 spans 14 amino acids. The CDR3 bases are TGTGCCAGCAGCTATGGGCAGGGCATGGATACGCAGTATTTT. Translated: CASSYGQGMDTQYF.

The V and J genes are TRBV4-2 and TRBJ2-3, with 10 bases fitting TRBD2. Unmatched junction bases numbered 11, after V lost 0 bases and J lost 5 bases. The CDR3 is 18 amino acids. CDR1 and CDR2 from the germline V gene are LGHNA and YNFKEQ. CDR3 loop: CASSQDLRGLAPRDTQYF. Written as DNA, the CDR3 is TGTGCCAGCAGCCAAGATTTACGGGGACTAGCGCCCAGAGATACGCAGTATTTT.

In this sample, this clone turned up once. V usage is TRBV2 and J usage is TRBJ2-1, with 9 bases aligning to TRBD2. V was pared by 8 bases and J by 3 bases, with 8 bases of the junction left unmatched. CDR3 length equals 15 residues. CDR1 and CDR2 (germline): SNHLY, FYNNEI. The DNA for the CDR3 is TGTGCCAGCTCGGGACTAGCCCCCGACTACAATGAGCAGTTCTTC. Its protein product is CASSGLAPDYNEQFF. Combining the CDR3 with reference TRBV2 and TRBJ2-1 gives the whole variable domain EPEVTQTPSHQVTQMGQEVILRCVPISNHLYFYWYRQILGQKVEFLVSFYNNEISEKSEIFDDQFSVERPDGSNFTLKIRSTKLEDSAMYFCASSGLAPDYNEQFFGPGTRLTVL.

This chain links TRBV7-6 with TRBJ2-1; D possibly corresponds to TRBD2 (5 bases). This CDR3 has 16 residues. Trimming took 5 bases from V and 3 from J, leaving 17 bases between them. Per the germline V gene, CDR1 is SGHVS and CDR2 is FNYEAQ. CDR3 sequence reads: CASSPSPGEYYNEQFF. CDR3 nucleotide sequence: TGTGCCAGCAGCCCCTCTCCCGGGGAATACTACAATGAGCAGTTCTTC.

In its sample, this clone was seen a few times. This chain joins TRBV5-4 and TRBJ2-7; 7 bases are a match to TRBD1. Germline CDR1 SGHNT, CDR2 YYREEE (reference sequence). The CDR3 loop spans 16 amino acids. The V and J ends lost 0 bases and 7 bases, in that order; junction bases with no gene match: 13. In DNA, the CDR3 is TGTGCCAGCAGCTTGGAAGTCTCGAGACAGGGTATAGAGCAGTACTTC. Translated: CASSLEVSRQGIEQYF. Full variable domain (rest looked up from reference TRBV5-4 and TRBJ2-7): ETGVTQSPTHLIKTRGQQVTLRCSSQSGHNTVSWYQQALGQGPQFIFQYYREEENGRGNFPPRFSGLQFPNYSSELNVNALELDDSALYLCASSLEVSRQGIEQYFGPGTRLTVT.

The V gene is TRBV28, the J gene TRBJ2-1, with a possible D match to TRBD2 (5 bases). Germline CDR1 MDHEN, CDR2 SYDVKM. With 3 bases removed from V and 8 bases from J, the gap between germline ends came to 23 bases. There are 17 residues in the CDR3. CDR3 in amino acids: CASSFGIRPEARDEQFF. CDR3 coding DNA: TGTGCCAGCAGTTTTGGGATCCGGCCCGAGGCGAGGGATGAGCAGTTCTTC.

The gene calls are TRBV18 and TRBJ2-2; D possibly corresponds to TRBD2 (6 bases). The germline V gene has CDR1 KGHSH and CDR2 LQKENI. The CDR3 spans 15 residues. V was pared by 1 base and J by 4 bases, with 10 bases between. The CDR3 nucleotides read TGTGCCAGCTCACCACGGAGGGGCCCCACCGGGGAGCTGTTTTTT. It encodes CASSPRRGPTGELFF.

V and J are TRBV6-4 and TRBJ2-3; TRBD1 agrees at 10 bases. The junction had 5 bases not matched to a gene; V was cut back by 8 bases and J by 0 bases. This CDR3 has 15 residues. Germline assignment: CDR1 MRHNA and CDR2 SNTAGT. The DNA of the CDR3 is TGTGCCAGCTCTAAGGGACAGGGGAGCACAGATACGCAGTATTTT. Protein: CASSKGQGSTDTQYF.

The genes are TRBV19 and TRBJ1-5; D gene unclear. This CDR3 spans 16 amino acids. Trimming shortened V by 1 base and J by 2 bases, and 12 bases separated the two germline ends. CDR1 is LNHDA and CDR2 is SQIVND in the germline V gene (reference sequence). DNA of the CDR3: TGTGCCAGTAGTATAGGGGCGGGGTCTGGCAATCAGCCCCAGCATTTT. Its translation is CASSIGAGSGNQPQHF.

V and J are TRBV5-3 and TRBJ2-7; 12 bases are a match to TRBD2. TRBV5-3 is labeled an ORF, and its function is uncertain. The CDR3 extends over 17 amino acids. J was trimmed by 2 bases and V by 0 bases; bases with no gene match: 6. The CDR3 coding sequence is TGTGCCAGAAGCTTGGCCCTAGCGGGAGGGCCCGCCTACGAGCAGTACTTC. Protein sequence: CARSLALAGGPAYEQYF.

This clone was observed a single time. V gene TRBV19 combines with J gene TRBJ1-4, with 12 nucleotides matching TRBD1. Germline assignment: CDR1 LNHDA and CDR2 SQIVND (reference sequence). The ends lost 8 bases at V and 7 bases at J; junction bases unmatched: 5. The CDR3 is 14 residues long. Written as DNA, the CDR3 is TGTGCCAGTGCGGCGGGACAGGGGGCTGAAAAACTGTTTTTT. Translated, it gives CASAAGQGAEKLFF.

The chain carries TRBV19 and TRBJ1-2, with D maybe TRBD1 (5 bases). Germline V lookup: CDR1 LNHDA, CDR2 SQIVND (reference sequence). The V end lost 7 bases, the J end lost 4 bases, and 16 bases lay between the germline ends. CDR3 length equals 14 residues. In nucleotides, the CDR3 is TGTGCCAGTACCACGTATCAGGGATTCTATGGCTACACCTTC. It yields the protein CASTTYQGFYGYTF.

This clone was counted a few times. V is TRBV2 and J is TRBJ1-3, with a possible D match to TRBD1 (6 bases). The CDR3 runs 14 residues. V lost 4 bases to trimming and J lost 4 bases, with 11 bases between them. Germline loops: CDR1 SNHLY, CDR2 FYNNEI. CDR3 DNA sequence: TGTGCCAGCAGTGTTCCCGGGACAGGAAACACCATATATTTT. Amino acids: CASSVPGTGNTIYF. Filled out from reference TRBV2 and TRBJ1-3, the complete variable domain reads EPEVTQTPSHQVTQMGQEVILRCVPISNHLYFYWYRQILGQKVEFLVSFYNNEISEKSEIFDDQFSVERPDGSNFTLKIRSTKLEDSAMYFCASSVPGTGNTIYFGEGSWLTVV.

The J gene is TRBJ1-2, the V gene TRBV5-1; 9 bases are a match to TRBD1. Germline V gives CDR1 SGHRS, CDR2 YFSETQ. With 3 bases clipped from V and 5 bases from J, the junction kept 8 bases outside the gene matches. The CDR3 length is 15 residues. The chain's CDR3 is CASSWTGEGPYGYTF. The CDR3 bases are TGCGCCAGCAGCTGGACAGGGGAGGGGCCATATGGCTACACCTTC.

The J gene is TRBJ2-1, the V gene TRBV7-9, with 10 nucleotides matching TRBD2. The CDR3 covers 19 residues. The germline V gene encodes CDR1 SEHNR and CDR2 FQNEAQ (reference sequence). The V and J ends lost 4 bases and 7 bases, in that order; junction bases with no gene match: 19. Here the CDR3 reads CASSSFPPRLAGFNNEQFF. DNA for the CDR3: TGTGCCAGCAGCTCGTTCCCGCCCAGACTAGCGGGTTTTAATAATGAGCAGTTCTTC.

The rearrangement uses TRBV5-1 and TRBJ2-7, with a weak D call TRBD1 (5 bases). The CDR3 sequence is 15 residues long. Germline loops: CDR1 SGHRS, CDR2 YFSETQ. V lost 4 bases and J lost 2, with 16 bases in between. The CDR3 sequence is CASSSTGLEAYEQYF. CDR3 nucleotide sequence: TGCGCCAGCAGCAGCACAGGTTTGGAAGCCTACGAGCAGTACTTC.

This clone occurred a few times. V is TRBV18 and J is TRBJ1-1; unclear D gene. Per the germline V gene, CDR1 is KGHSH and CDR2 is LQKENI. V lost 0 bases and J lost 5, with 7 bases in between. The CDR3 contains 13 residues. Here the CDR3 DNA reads TGTGCCAGCTCACCACCGGCCAGGACTGAAGCTTTCTTT. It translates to CASSPPARTEAFF.